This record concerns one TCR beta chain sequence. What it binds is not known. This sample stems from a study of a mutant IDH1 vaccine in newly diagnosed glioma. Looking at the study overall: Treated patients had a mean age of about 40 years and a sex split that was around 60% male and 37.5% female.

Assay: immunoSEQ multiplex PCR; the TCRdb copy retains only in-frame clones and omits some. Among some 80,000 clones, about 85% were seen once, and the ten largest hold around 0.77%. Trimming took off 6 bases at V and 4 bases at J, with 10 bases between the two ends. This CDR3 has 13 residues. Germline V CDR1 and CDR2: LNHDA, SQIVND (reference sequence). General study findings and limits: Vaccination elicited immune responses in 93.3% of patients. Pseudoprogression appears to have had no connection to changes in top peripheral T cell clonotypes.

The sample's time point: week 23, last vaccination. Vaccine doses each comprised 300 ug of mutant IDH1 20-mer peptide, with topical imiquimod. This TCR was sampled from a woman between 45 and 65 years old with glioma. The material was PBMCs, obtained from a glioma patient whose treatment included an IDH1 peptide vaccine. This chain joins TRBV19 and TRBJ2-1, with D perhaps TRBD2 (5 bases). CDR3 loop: CASRERVYNEQFF. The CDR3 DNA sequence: TGTGCCAGTAGGGAGAGGGTATACAATGAGCAGTTCTTC.